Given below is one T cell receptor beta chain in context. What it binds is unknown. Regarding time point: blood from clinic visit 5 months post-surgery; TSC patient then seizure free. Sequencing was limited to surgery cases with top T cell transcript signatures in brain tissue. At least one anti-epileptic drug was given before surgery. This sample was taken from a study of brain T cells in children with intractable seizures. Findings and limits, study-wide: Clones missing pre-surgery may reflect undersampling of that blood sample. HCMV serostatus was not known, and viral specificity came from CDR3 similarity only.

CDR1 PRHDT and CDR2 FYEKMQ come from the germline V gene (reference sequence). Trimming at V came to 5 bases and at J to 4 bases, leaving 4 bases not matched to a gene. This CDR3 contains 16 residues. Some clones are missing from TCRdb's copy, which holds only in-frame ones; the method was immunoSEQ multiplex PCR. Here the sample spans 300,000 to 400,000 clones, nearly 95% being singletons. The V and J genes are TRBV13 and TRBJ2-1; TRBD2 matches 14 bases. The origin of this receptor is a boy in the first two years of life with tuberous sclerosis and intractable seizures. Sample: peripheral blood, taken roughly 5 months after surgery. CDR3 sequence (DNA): TGTGCCAGCAGCCCCCGGACTAGCGGGGGGTACAATGAGCAGTTCTTC. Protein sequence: CASSPRTSGGYNEQFF.